Measured by frequency, the clone carrying this T cell receptor (beta chain) is medium-sized. Patients with Parkinson's disease were included as a neurodegenerative comparison group. These data come from a study of CD8 T cells in cerebrospinal fluid in Alzheimer's disease. From the 10x single-cell sequencing reads, TCRdb lists one entry per CDR3 protein and no DNA. The listing contains some 740 distinct CDR3 sequences. Germline-derived CDR1 and CDR2 are MNHEY and SVGEGT. CDR3 length equals 14 residues. The sequence derives from a human donor with Parkinson's disease. Sample: cerebrospinal fluid. This chain links TRBV6-2 or TRBV6-3 with TRBJ2-3; TCRdb names TRBD1, which stays unverified in the absence of DNA. This chain's CDR3 is CASTLGGDTDTQYF.